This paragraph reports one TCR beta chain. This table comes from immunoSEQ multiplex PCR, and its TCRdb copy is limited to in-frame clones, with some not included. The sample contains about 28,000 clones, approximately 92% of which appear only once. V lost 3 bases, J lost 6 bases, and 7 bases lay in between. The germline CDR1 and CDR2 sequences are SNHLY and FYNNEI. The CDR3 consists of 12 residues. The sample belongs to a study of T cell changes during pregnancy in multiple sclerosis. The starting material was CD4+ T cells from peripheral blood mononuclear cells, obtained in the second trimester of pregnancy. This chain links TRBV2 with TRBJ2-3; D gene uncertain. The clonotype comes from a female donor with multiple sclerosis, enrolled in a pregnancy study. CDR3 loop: CASSEYGDTQYF. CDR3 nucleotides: TGTGCCAGCAGTGAGTACGGGGATACGCAGTATTTT.